The 26 T cell receptor beta chains below were found in one sample sequenced in a study of blood T cells in healthy people across ages. The second PCR ran about 6 to 12 cycles with a sample-barcoded 5' primer and J-beta primers. TCRdb fed the 5' RACE reads into MiXCR, producing one record per CDR3 protein. The repertoire holds some 860,000 distinct CDR3 sequences, 45% to 70% seen once, with roughly 24% in the top ten. Material: blood. The receptor set was obtained from a man aged 40-55 years in good health.

This clonotype was picked up a small number of times. V and J are TRBV20-1 and TRBJ2-5; 10 bases line up with TRBD2. Germline V gene lookup returns CDR1 DFQATT and CDR2 SNEGSKA (reference sequence). This CDR3 region has 13 residues. The V and J ends lost 8 bases and 5 bases, in that order; junction bases with no gene match: 8. The DNA for the CDR3 is TGCAGTACCAGCGGGGGGGTCGAGGAGACCCAGTACTTC. Amino acid sequence: CSTSGGVEETQYF.

This chain joins TRBV2 and TRBJ2-1; D remains unclear. With 4 bases removed from V and 6 bases from J, the gap between germline ends came to 19 bases. Germline CDR1 is SNHLY and CDR2 is FYNNEI. The CDR3 is made up of 16 amino acids. CDR3 sequence reads: CASSGGAWAQANEQFF. In DNA, the CDR3 is TGTGCCAGCAGTGGGGGTGCCTGGGCCCAGGCCAATGAGCAGTTCTTC.

This rearrangement joins TRBV20-1 to TRBJ2-3; perhaps TRBD1 as D (7 bases). Trimming removed 7 bases from V and 2 bases from J, with 13 bases in between. This CDR3 spans 13 amino acids. CDR1 and CDR2 from the germline V gene are DFQATT and SNEGSKA (reference sequence). The CDR3 coding sequence is TGCAGTGTTGCGGGACAGAACACAGATACGCAGTATTTT. Translated: CSVAGQNTDTQYF.

This chain joins TRBV7-9 and TRBJ1-1, with 9 nucleotides matching TRBD1. The CDR3 contains 15 residues. Looked up from germline, CDR1 is SEHNR and CDR2 is FQNEAQ (reference sequence). The V segment lost 5 bases and the J segment 6 bases; nucleotides outside the gene matches: 10. The DNA of the CDR3 is TGTGCCAGCAGCGCCACGACAGGGGGAATCGCTGAAGCTTTCTTT. It specifies CASSATTGGIAEAFF.

The CDR3 here is CSVEMGGQSYTF. Written as DNA, the CDR3 is TGCAGCGTTGAGATGGGGGGGCAGAGCTACACCTTC. The rearrangement joins TRBV29-1 to TRBJ1-2; D may be TRBD1 (6 bases). Trimming stripped 3 bases from V and 9 bases from J, with 14 bases between. Germline CDR1 SQVTM, CDR2 ANQGSEA. The CDR3 extends over 12 amino acids.

This rearrangement joins TRBV28 to TRBJ1-2; D is perhaps TRBD1 (5 bases). The CDR3 is 12 residues long. Germline assignment: CDR1 MDHEN and CDR2 SYDVKM. Trimming stripped 5 bases from V and 7 bases from J, with 11 bases between. CDR3 amino acids: CASSTDSGGYTF. The CDR3, as DNA: TGTGCCAGCAGTACCGACAGCGGTGGCTACACCTTC.

Only a few counts were recorded for this clonotype. The chain combines TRBV29-1 with TRBJ1-2, with no clear D. With 1 base removed from V and 1 base from J, the gap between germline ends came to 13 bases. CDR1 is SQVTM, CDR2 ANQGSEA, per germline. The CDR3 has 15 amino acids. CDR3 residues: CSVEGGQQINYGYTF. The CDR3 DNA reads TGCAGCGTTGAAGGTGGGCAGCAGATTAACTATGGCTACACCTTC.

This clonotype is a singleton in its sample. This chain connects TRBV27 to TRBJ2-7; 9 bases line up with TRBD2. The CDR3 sequence is 19 residues long. The germline gives CDR1 MNHEY, CDR2 SMNVEV (reference sequence). After removal of 5 bases from V and 2 bases from J, the junction contained 19 bases not matched to a gene. CDR3 in amino acids: CASSPRKGVAGAIPYEQYF. The CDR3 DNA is TGTGCCAGCAGTCCCCGGAAAGGGGTAGCGGGAGCGATTCCCTACGAGCAGTACTTC.

The chain recombines TRBV7-2 with TRBJ2-5; 9 nucleotides line up with TRBD2. Germline values: CDR1 SGHTA, CDR2 FQGNSA. The CDR3 extends over 16 amino acids. The V segment lost 2 bases and the J segment 5 bases; nucleotides outside the gene matches: 9. CDR3 sequence (DNA): TGTGCCAGCAGCTTAAACTCTGGTAGCGGGGGTGAGACCCAGTACTTC. Protein: CASSLNSGSGGETQYF.

This rearrangement joins TRBV24-1 to TRBJ2-5; 8 nucleotides agree with TRBD1. Germline CDR1 and CDR2: KGHDR and SFDVKD. CDR3 length equals 14 residues. V shed 5 bases and J 5 bases; nucleotides not matched to a gene: 6. The CDR3 loop is CATSAFGQGETQYF. The DNA for the CDR3 is TGTGCCACCAGTGCCTTCGGACAGGGTGAGACCCAGTACTTC.

V gene TRBV5-1 combines with J gene TRBJ1-1; D unresolved. Germline CDR1 is SGHRS and CDR2 is YFSETQ. This CDR3 has 16 amino acids. The ends were cut back, 1 base at V and 2 bases at J, with 15 bases in the middle. The CDR3 coding sequence is TGCGCCAGCAGCTTGACCCAGCTTGGTAGAAACACTGAAGCTTTCTTT. Translated, it gives CASSLTQLGRNTEAFF.

About this clonotype itself: Germline and junction disagree at one end, which may indicate a read error. The rearrangement uses TRBV9 and TRBJ2-3; either TRBD1 or TRBD2 may fit D (5 bases each). CDR1 and CDR2 from the germline V gene are SGDLS and YYNGEE. This CDR3 has 16 amino acids. The CDR3 DNA is TGTGCCAGCAGCCCAGAGGGCCGGGGCAACACAGAGACGCAGTATTTT. Amino acid sequence: CASSPEGRGNTETQYF.

The genes are TRBV7-3 and TRBJ2-7; 12 bases are shared with TRBD2. The germline CDR1 and CDR2 sequences are SGHTA and FQGTGA. J was trimmed by 3 bases and V by 5 bases; bases with no gene match: 8. The CDR3 consists of 16 residues. The CDR3: CASSARLAGAHYEQYF. In nucleotides, the CDR3 is TGTGCCAGCAGCGCGAGACTAGCGGGGGCTCACTACGAGCAGTACTTC.

This sequence joins TRBV6-4 and TRBJ2-5; no clear D gene. There are 16 residues in the CDR3. Germline V CDR1 and CDR2: MRHNA, SNTAGT. V shed 0 bases and J shed 2 bases, with 13 bases lying between them. The CDR3 DNA reads as TGTGCCAGCAGTGACTCGTTACAGCCTCCGCAAGAGACCCAGTACTTC. This encodes CASSDSLQPPQETQYF.

The chain joins TRBV4-2 to TRBJ2-3; 8 nucleotides line up with TRBD1. Germline V gene sequence: CDR1 LGHNA, CDR2 YNFKEQ. The CDR3 consists of 18 residues. V lost 2 bases and J lost 5; bases outside the gene matches: 15. This CDR3 reads CASSQSVGQPGGGDTQYF. The CDR3 DNA follows: TGTGCCAGCAGCCAATCAGTGGGTCAACCAGGGGGCGGAGATACGCAGTATTTT.

The CDR3 sequence: CASSLVSNTGELFF. The CDR3 DNA is TGTGCCAGCAGCTTAGTCAGCAACACCGGGGAGCTGTTTTTT. This rearrangement joins TRBV7-2 to TRBJ2-2; D remains ambiguous. CDR3 length equals 14 residues. CDR1 is SGHTA, CDR2 FQGNSA, per germline. With 1 base removed from V and 2 bases from J, the gap between germline ends came to 5 bases.

The chain employs TRBV13 and TRBJ2-5; D perhaps matches TRBD1 (6 bases). CDR1 PRHDT and CDR2 FYEKMQ come from the germline V gene (reference sequence). Trimming removed 8 bases from V and 1 base from J, with 14 bases in between. The CDR3 length is 14 residues. In nucleotides, the CDR3 is TGTGCCAGCGGCCTATTGACAGGCCAAGAGACCCAGTACTTC. It yields the protein CASGLLTGQETQYF.

This chain uses TRBV18 with TRBJ1-2; no definite D call. Trimming left V 4 bases short and J 0 bases short, with 21 bases between. The V gene's germline CDR1 is KGHSH and CDR2 LQKENI. There are 18 residues in the CDR3. CDR3 loop: CASSRSSSVDAANYGYTF. In DNA, the CDR3 is TGTGCCAGCTCACGGAGTTCTTCAGTTGATGCAGCTAACTATGGCTACACCTTC.

CDR3 loop: CSVWSTRTTEAFF. In DNA, the CDR3 is TGCAGCGTTTGGAGTACTCGAACAACTGAAGCTTTCTTT. The chain is built from TRBV29-1 and TRBJ1-1; D unresolved. Per the germline V gene, CDR1 is SQVTM and CDR2 is ANQGSEA. Between the trimmed V and J ends, which lost 5 bases and 5 bases, there was a span of 15 bases. The CDR3 totals 13 residues.

The rearrangement uses TRBV29-1 and TRBJ2-1; D gene unclear. V was pared by 2 bases and J by 1 base, with 3 bases between. This CDR3 region has 12 residues. The germline CDR1 and CDR2 sequences are SQVTM and ANQGSEA. The CDR3, as DNA: TGCAGCGTTGAAACGTCCTACAATGAGCAGTTCTTC. It is translated as CSVETSYNEQFF.

CDR3 residues: CASSFGAEETQYF. The CDR3 DNA sequence: TGTGCCAGCAGCTTCGGGGCCGAAGAGACCCAGTACTTC. The V and J genes are TRBV11-2 and TRBJ2-5; D possibly uses TRBD1 or TRBD2 (5 bases each). Germline-derived CDR1 and CDR2 are SGHAT and FQNNGV. CDR3 length: 13 residues. With 3 bases removed from V and 3 bases from J, the gap between germline ends came to 8 bases.

This clonotype has more than one count but fewer than ten. The CDR3 loop reads CASSPTADQFYNEQFF. In DNA, the CDR3 is TGCGCCAGCAGCCCTACTGCGGACCAATTCTACAATGAGCAGTTCTTC. The chain links TRBV4-3 to TRBJ2-1; no reliable D call. Germline loops: CDR1 LGHNA, CDR2 YSLEER. The CDR3 consists of 16 residues. The ends were cut back, 4 bases at V and 3 bases at J, with 16 bases in the middle.

The V gene is TRBV5-1, the J gene TRBJ2-1; weak D call: TRBD2 (6 bases). Germline values: CDR1 SGHRS, CDR2 YFSETQ. V lost 4 bases and J 4 bases, leaving 15 bases between the germline ends. The CDR3 is 15 amino acids. The CDR3 DNA sequence: TGCGCCAGCAGCGAGGGGCTTGGGGGGTACAATGAGCAGTTCTTC. This sequence encodes CASSEGLGGYNEQFF.

This chain joins TRBV20-1 and TRBJ2-3; D perhaps matches TRBD1 (5 bases). The CDR3 is 16 residues long. Trimming stripped 6 bases from V and 2 bases from J, with 21 bases between. The germline CDR1 and CDR2 sequences are DFQATT and SNEGSKA (reference sequence). The CDR3 region is CSAPQNAGGHTDTQYF. Here the CDR3 DNA reads TGCAGTGCACCACAAAACGCCGGCGGACACACAGATACGCAGTATTTT.

This clonotype turned up a few times. V usage is TRBV10-3 and J usage is TRBJ1-1, with 9 nucleotides matching TRBD1. The germline CDR1 and CDR2 sequences are ENHRY and SYGVKD. The CDR3 consists of 15 residues. Here the CDR3 DNA reads TGTGCTACTACGGCACAGGGGGCCCTGAACACTGAAGCTTTCTTT. Translation: CATTAQGALNTEAFF.

This clonotype was detected only a few times. This chain uses TRBV4-1 with TRBJ2-2; 7 bases are shared with TRBD1. Germline V gives CDR1 MGHRA, CDR2 YSYEKL. The V segment lost 0 bases and the J segment 0 bases; nucleotides outside the gene matches: 7. This CDR3 has 18 amino acids. In nucleotides, the CDR3 is TGCGCCAGCAGCCAAGATACCCCCGGGACAGCGAACACCGGGGAGCTGTTTTTT. Its translation: CASSQDTPGTANTGELFF.